This T cell receptor (beta chain) appears in the sequencing data of a study of blood T cell repertoires in COVID-19. About the study: From the United States, Italy and Spain came samples of acute and convalescent COVID-19. Sources were T cells, B-cell-depleted T cells, or PBMCs; the material itself was cDNA or gDNA.

In the study's own analysis: Reference gene primer amplification gave estimated nucleated cell counts. The assay was immunoSEQ multiplex PCR, and TCRdb's table has in-frame clones only and misses some. The V and J calls and clone size come from that table; D and trimming were worked out from the DNA. The sample yields approximately 120,000 clones, approximately 85% seen once. This clone showed up just a few times. V gave up 8 bases and J gave up 7 bases; unmatched junction bases: 7. Germline V gene sequence: CDR1 SEHNR, CDR2 FQNEAQ (reference sequence). The CDR3 sequence is 13 residues long. A Seattle source enrolled patients during active infection and followed them longitudinally.

This clonotype was obtained from a man aged 25 to 40 with COVID-19, enrolled during active disease. The J gene is TRBJ2-5, the V gene TRBV7-9; 10 nucleotides agree with TRBD1. Material for sequencing was peripheral blood. DNA for the CDR3: TGTGCCAGCTGGACAGGGGGTACGGGGACCCAGTACTTC. Amino acids: CASWTGGTGTQYF.